This T cell receptor (beta chain) was identified during a study of multiple sclerosis patients with progressive multifocal leukoencephalopathy. Study-wide background: Multiple sclerosis patients on natalizumab who never developed PML served as longitudinally sampled controls.

Regarding this clone: Its antigen remains unknown.

Germline V gene sequence: CDR1 LGHNA, CDR2 YSLEER. Losses at the gene ends were 0 bases for V and 0 bases for J; bases not matched to a gene: 4. The CDR3 totals 17 residues. Study outcomes and limitations: Most PML patients had lower entropy, suggesting less diverse TRB repertoires. At PML onset, no shared TRBV or TRBJ gene usage was seen.

Clones were read by immunoSEQ multiplex PCR, and TCRdb kept only the in-frame ones, dropping some. The data contain fewer than 35,000 clones, approximately 91% of them singletons. The time point: before natalizumab initiation. The T0 samples predate the first natalizumab infusion. The material sequenced was PBMCs. The sequence was obtained from a human donor with multiple sclerosis. The chain links TRBV4-3 to TRBJ1-4; 7 bases are a match to TRBD1. As DNA, the CDR3 is TGCGCCAGCAGCCAAGAAGGGGGCGCTGCAACTAATGAAAAACTGTTTTTT. Translating it yields CASSQEGGAATNEKLFF.